Listed below are T cell receptor beta chains from one sample, sequenced in a study of T-cell memory formation after mild COVID-19. TCRdb analysed the 5' RACE reads with MiXCR anew, one entry per CDR3 protein. The sample consists of about 340,000 distinct CDR3 sequences, more than 15% of them appearing once. Sequencing was done on a sample of PBMCs or a T cell subset sorted from them (not recorded which). These receptors were collected from a man aged 18 to 29 who had mild COVID-19 (a few samples of this study predate the infection). Cell type and time point are not known. Each CDR3 is given with its conserved first and last residue. A D gene is named only where the DNA matches it firmly. The size entry is marked missing in some rows and otherwise reads once, few, many or a size class.

D: TRBD1
V: TRBV11-2
size: NA
J: TRBJ2-4
CDR3: CASSSDRDSGFGIQYF
DNA: TGTGCCAGCAGCTCCGACCGGGACAGTGGTTTTGGCATTCAGTACTTC

D: NA
V: TRBV28
size: few
J: TRBJ2-5
CDR3: CASVPQGGARETQYF
DNA: TGTGCCAGCGTCCCACAGGGGGGGGCTCGGGAGACCCAGTACTTC

D: NA
V: TRBV6-2/TRBV6-3
size: few
J: TRBJ2-3
CDR3: CASSFLGPRDTQYF
DNA: TGTGCCAGCAGCTTCCTCGGACCACGAGATACGCAGTATTTT

D: NA
V: TRBV5-1
size: NA
J: TRBJ1-2
CDR3: CASSLVAQGSGYTF
DNA: TGCGCCAGCAGCCTTGTCGCTCAGGGTTCTGGCTACACCTTC

D: NA
V: TRBV7-2
size: NA
J: TRBJ2-1
CDR3: CASSFFHEQFF
DNA: TGTGCCAGCAGCTTTTTCCATGAGCAGTTCTTC

D: TRBD1
V: TRBV5-1
size: few
J: TRBJ2-3
CDR3: CASSFGQGAGTDTQYF
DNA: TGCGCCAGCAGCTTTGGGCAGGGGGCGGGAACAGATACGCAGTATTTT

D: NA
V: TRBV12-3/TRBV12-4
size: many
J: TRBJ1-5
CDR3: CASSSKSGGAYQPQHF
DNA: TGTGCCAGCAGTTCCAAGTCGGGAGGTGCTTATCAGCCCCAGCATTTT

D: TRBD1
V: TRBV12-3/TRBV12-4
size: NA
J: TRBJ2-7
CDR3: CASSWGTGLSYEQYF
DNA: TGTGCCAGCAGTTGGGGGACAGGGTTGTCCTACGAGCAGTACTTC

D: TRBD1
V: TRBV4-1
size: NA
J: TRBJ1-1
CDR3: CASSPDRAEAFF
DNA: TGCGCCAGCAGCCCAGACAGGGCTGAAGCTTTCTTT

D: NA
V: TRBV6-5
size: NA
J: TRBJ1-6
CDR3: CASSDDRYNSPLHF
DNA: TGTGCCAGCAGTGACGACAGATATAATTCACCCCTCCACTTT

D: NA
V: TRBV5-1
size: few
J: TRBJ1-2
CDR3: CASSFSGNGGYTF
DNA: TGCGCCAGCAGCTTCTCAGGGAATGGGGGCTACACCTTC

D: TRBD1
V: TRBV5-1
size: NA
J: TRBJ1-1
CDR3: CASSIRGTAKNTEAFF
DNA: TGCGCCAGCAGCATCCGAGGGACAGCCAAGAACACTGAAGCTTTCTTT

D: NA
V: TRBV5-5
size: NA
J: TRBJ1-3
CDR3: CASSFGTRVGSGNTIYF
DNA: TGTGCCAGCAGCTTTGGAACCAGGGTAGGCTCTGGAAACACCATATATTTT

D: NA
V: TRBV5-8
size: NA
J: TRBJ2-1
CDR3: CASSFVGSEQFF
DNA: TGTGCCAGCAGCTTTGTGGGGAGTGAGCAGTTCTTC

D: NA
V: TRBV4-2
size: many
J: TRBJ1-6
CDR3: CASSERGGSYNSPLHF
DNA: TGTGCCAGCAGTGAGCGGGGTGGCTCCTATAATTCACCCCTCCACTTT

D: NA
V: TRBV9
size: few
J: TRBJ2-3
CDR3: CASSRFPGPSGADTQYF
DNA: TGTGCCAGCAGCCGATTCCCGGGACCCTCCGGCGCAGATACGCAGTATTTT

D: TRBD2
V: TRBV12-3/TRBV12-4
size: few
J: TRBJ2-2
CDR3: CASSFWSGGGELFF
DNA: TGTGCCAGCAGTTTTTGGAGCGGGGGAGGGGAGCTGTTTTTT

D: NA
V: TRBV6-6
size: NA
J: TRBJ1-1
CDR3: CASSHAQRKNTEAFF
DNA: TGTGCCAGCAGTCATGCTCAGCGGAAGAACACTGAAGCTTTCTTT

D: TRBD1
V: TRBV15
size: many
J: TRBJ2-1
CDR3: CATSRVGRGLGEQFF
DNA: TGTGCCACCAGCAGAGTCGGCAGGGGGCTAGGTGAGCAGTTCTTC

D: TRBD2
V: TRBV14
size: few
J: TRBJ2-3
CDR3: CASSQAHGTLVSGAAKYF
DNA: TGTGCCAGCAGCCAAGCTCACGGGACGTTGGTTAGCGGGGCCGCCAAGTATTTT

D: NA
V: TRBV12-3/TRBV12-4
size: NA
J: TRBJ2-5
CDR3: CASSSTQGRKETQYF
DNA: TGTGCCAGCAGTTCTACACAGGGAAGAAAAGAGACCCAGTACTTC

D: TRBD2
V: TRBV7-2
size: NA
J: TRBJ2-5
CDR3: CASSSSGRQETQYF
DNA: TGTGCCAGCAGCTCTAGCGGAAGACAAGAGACCCAGTACTTC

D: NA
V: TRBV27
size: NA
J: TRBJ2-2
CDR3: CASSFSPPGELFF
DNA: TGTGCCAGCAGTTTCTCCCCCCCCGGGGAGCTGTTTTTT

D: NA
V: TRBV20-1
size: NA
J: TRBJ1-5
CDR3: CSARDGRVSQPQHF
DNA: TGCAGTGCTAGAGATGGGAGGGTATCTCAGCCCCAGCATTTT

D: NA
V: TRBV27
size: many
J: TRBJ1-5
CDR3: CASSPTGFSNQPQHF
DNA: TGTGCCAGCAGCCCAACAGGGTTTAGCAATCAGCCCCAGCATTTT

D: TRBD1
V: TRBV24-1
size: NA
J: TRBJ2-2
CDR3: CATSLDRVGDTGELFF
DNA: TGTGCCACCAGTTTGGACAGGGTTGGAGACACCGGGGAGCTGTTTTTT

D: TRBD2
V: TRBV4-1
size: many
J: TRBJ2-7
CDR3: CASSPSRREGTYEQYF
DNA: TGCGCCAGCAGCCCGTCGAGACGGGAGGGCACCTACGAGCAGTACTTC

D: NA
V: TRBV6-2/TRBV6-3
size: few
J: TRBJ2-1
CDR3: CASSYYGYNEQFF
DNA: TGTGCCAGCAGTTATTATGGATACAATGAGCAGTTCTTC

D: NA
V: TRBV5-4
size: NA
J: TRBJ1-1
CDR3: CASSPADWRNTEAFF
DNA: TGTGCCAGCAGCCCAGCTGATTGGCGGAACACTGAAGCTTTCTTT

D: TRBD2
V: TRBV6-6
size: few
J: TRBJ2-1
CDR3: CASSYSLRGGLDEQFF
DNA: TGTGCCAGCAGTTACTCCTTACGGGGGGGCCTTGATGAGCAGTTCTTC

D: NA
V: TRBV12-3/TRBV12-4
size: few
J: TRBJ1-6
CDR3: CASSIQRPYNSPLHF
DNA: TGTGCCAGCAGTATACAGAGACCTTATAATTCACCCCTCCACTTT

D: NA
V: TRBV4-3
size: many
J: TRBJ2-7
CDR3: CASSQEWGPYEQYF
DNA: TGCGCCAGCAGCCAAGAATGGGGGCCCTACGAGCAGTACTTC

D: NA
V: TRBV7-6
size: NA
J: TRBJ2-5
CDR3: CASSLGPGVQETQYF
DNA: TGTGCCAGCAGCTTAGGCCCAGGAGTCCAAGAGACCCAGTACTTC